The 24 T cell receptor beta chains below were found in one sample sequenced in a study of blood T cell repertoires in COVID-19. This table comes from immunoSEQ multiplex PCR, and its TCRdb copy is limited to in-frame clones, with some not included. Among around 53,000 clones listed, roughly 89% were seen once. Input material: peripheral blood. The source is a man aged 50-60 years with acute or convalescent COVID-19.

The rearrangement joins TRBV28 to TRBJ1-2, with no clear D. V lost 5 bases to trimming and J lost 0 bases, with 7 bases between them. Germline lookup yields CDR1 MDHEN and CDR2 SYDVKM. The CDR3 has 13 amino acids. CDR3 residues: CASSTRANYGYTF. CDR3 DNA sequence: TGTGCCAGCAGTACGCGGGCTAACTATGGCTACACCTTC.

A single count supports this clone. The genes are TRBV18 and TRBJ2-5; D not resolved. The ends were cut back, 2 bases at V and 5 bases at J, with 9 bases in the middle. The CDR3 totals 13 residues. Per the germline V gene, CDR1 is KGHSH and CDR2 is LQKENI. CDR3 nucleotides: TGTGCCAGCTCACCAGGGTTGGAGGAGACCCAGTACTTC. This translates into CASSPGLEETQYF.

The sample holds a few counts of this clone. The rearrangement joins TRBV7-3 to TRBJ2-1; TRBD2 agrees at 9 bases. The V gene end was trimmed by 5 bases and the J gene end by 0 bases; junction bases not matched to a gene: 5. This CDR3 has 16 residues. From germline, CDR1 is SGHTA and CDR2 FQGTGA. CDR3: CASSPDSGGSYNEQFF. The CDR3 region has the DNA TGTGCCAGCAGCCCCGATAGCGGGGGCTCCTACAATGAGCAGTTCTTC.

This chain joins TRBV28 and TRBJ1-5; 7 bases are a match to TRBD1. The CDR3 is 15 residues long. The trim removed 1 base at V and 2 bases at J, leaving 2 bases unmatched. The V gene's germline CDR1 is MDHEN and CDR2 SYDVKM. CDR3 sequence reads: CASSLSTGGNQPQHF. The CDR3 bases are TGTGCCAGCAGTTTATCAACAGGGGGCAATCAGCCCCAGCATTTT.

This chain links TRBV6-1 with TRBJ2-7, with 9 nucleotides matching TRBD2. Trimming removed 1 base from V and 6 bases from J; junction bases left unmatched: 7. Germline CDR1 MNHNS, CDR2 SASEGT. CDR3 length: 15 residues. The CDR3 bases are TGTGCCAGCAGTGAAGTAGCGGGAGAAAGGGGCGAGCAGTACTTC. This gives the protein CASSEVAGERGEQYF.

V and J are TRBV11-2 and TRBJ2-5, with unresolved D. The germline V gene has CDR1 SGHAT and CDR2 FQNNGV. Trimming cost V 7 bases and J 4 bases, with 10 bases left between them. The CDR3 covers 12 residues. Here the CDR3 reads CASTQTGETQYF. The CDR3, as DNA: TGTGCCAGCACGCAGACGGGAGAGACCCAGTACTTC.

The chain uses TRBV19 and TRBJ1-2; D is possibly TRBD1 (6 bases). The CDR3 totals 14 residues. The V end lost 5 bases, the J end lost 4 bases, and 14 bases lay between the germline ends. Germline lookup yields CDR1 LNHDA and CDR2 SQIVND (reference sequence). CDR3: CASSPGGQRYGYTF. The CDR3 DNA follows: TGTGCCAGTAGTCCAGGCGGACAGCGCTATGGCTACACCTTC.

The rearrangement joins TRBV6-5 to TRBJ1-5; 8 bases fit TRBD1. Looked up from germline, CDR1 is MNHEY and CDR2 is SVGAGI. This CDR3 has 14 residues. V dropped 0 bases and J dropped 5; count of bases not matched to a gene: 0. The CDR3 loop reads CASSYSTGDQPQHF. In DNA form, the CDR3 reads TGTGCCAGCAGTTACTCGACAGGGGATCAGCCCCAGCATTTT.

The chain joins TRBV11-2 to TRBJ2-5, with D possibly matching TRBD1 (6 bases). The V and J ends lost 5 bases and 0 bases respectively, with 10 bases between them. The germline CDR1 and CDR2 sequences are SGHAT and FQNNGV. This CDR3 region has 14 residues. CDR3 protein: CASSPTGYQETQYF. Here the CDR3 DNA reads TGTGCCAGCAGCCCTACAGGGTACCAAGAGACCCAGTACTTC. Variable domain in full (rest from reference TRBV11-2 and TRBJ2-5): EAGVAQSPRYKIIEKRQSVAFWCNPISGHATLYWYQQILGQGPKLLIQFQNNGVVDDSQLPKDRFSAERLKGVDSTLKIQPAKLEDSAVYLCASSPTGYQETQYFGPGTRLLVL.

This chain connects TRBV9 to TRBJ2-1; the D gene is possibly TRBD1 (5 bases). Germline-derived CDR1 and CDR2 are SGDLS and YYNGEE. Trimming pared 3 bases from V and 4 bases from J, leaving 11 bases between. CDR3 length equals 14 residues. CDR3 amino acids: CASSDRPGYNEQFF. The CDR3 DNA sequence: TGTGCCAGCAGCGACCGACCAGGGTACAATGAGCAGTTCTTC.

The chain recombines TRBV7-3 with TRBJ2-5, with TRBD2 as a possible D gene (10 bases). Trimming pared 5 bases from V and 1 base from J, leaving 32 bases between. The CDR3 is 21 residues long. The germline V gene encodes CDR1 SGHTA and CDR2 FQGTGA. The CDR3 DNA follows: TGTGCCAGCAGCCTCATCGGACAGGGGAATAGCGGGAGGTTGTCCCAAGAGACCCAGTACTTC. It encodes CASSLIGQGNSGRLSQETQYF. Full variable domain (outside the CDR3, taken from reference TRBV7-3 and TRBJ2-5): GAGVSQTPSNKVTEKGKYVELRCDPISGHTALYWYRQSLGQGPEFLIYFQGTGAADDSGLPNDRFFAVRPEGSVSTLKIQRTERGDSAVYLCASSLIGQGNSGRLSQETQYFGPGTRLLVL.

The rearrangement links TRBV6-5 to TRBJ1-4; 7 nucleotides match TRBD1. Germline V CDR1 and CDR2: MNHEY, SVGAGI. CDR3 length: 14 amino acids. J lost 11 bases, V lost 4 bases, and 10 bases had no gene match. The CDR3 DNA sequence: TGTGCCAGCAGTTCCGACAGGGTAGGGGGGAAACTGTTTTTT. Translated: CASSSDRVGGKLFF.

The gene calls are TRBV4-2 and TRBJ2-4; 9 nucleotides line up with TRBD2. Looked up from germline, CDR1 is LGHNA and CDR2 is YNFKEQ. The V and J ends lost 3 bases and 5 bases, in that order; junction bases with no gene match: 5. The CDR3 totals 15 residues. DNA of the CDR3: TGTGCCAGCAGCCACCACAGGACTAGCGAAAACATTCAGTACTTC. This codes for CASSHHRTSENIQYF.

This clone was counted a single time. The chain links TRBV7-6 to TRBJ2-1; D perhaps matches TRBD2 (5 bases). Trimming took 0 bases from V and 0 from J, leaving 12 bases between them. The CDR3 totals 17 residues. CDR1 is SGHVS, CDR2 FNYEAQ, per germline. Here the CDR3 DNA reads TGTGCCAGCAGCTTAGCGCGGGTGGGGAACTCCTACAATGAGCAGTTCTTC. Translation gives CASSLARVGNSYNEQFF.

The chain employs TRBV28 and TRBJ1-5, with 7 bases aligning to TRBD1. Germline-derived CDR1 and CDR2 are MDHEN and SYDVKM. The length of the CDR3 is 16 residues. V shed 3 bases, J shed 4 bases, and the junction held 9 bases outside the gene matches. The CDR3 bases are TGTGCCAGCAGTTTTGAGGGGGCTAGAGCAAATCAGCCCCAGCATTTT. Translation: CASSFEGARANQPQHF.

The V call is TRBV7-9, the J call TRBJ1-2; perhaps TRBD1 as D (6 bases). Trimming left V 1 base short and J 3 bases short, with 18 bases between. CDR1 and CDR2 from the germline V gene are SEHNR and FQNEAQ (reference sequence). The CDR3 has 17 residues. The CDR3 nucleotides read TGTGCCAGCAGCTTAGAAGGGGGATTTGCGGGTGACTATGGCTACACCTTC. It encodes CASSLEGGFAGDYGYTF. The variable domain in full, with the rest retrieved from reference TRBV7-9 and TRBJ1-2, is DTGVSQNPRHKITKRGQNVTFRCDPISEHNRLYWYRQTLGQGPEFLTYFQNEAQLEKSRLLSDRFSAERPKGSFSTLEIQRTEQGDSAMYLCASSLEGGFAGDYGYTFGSGTRLTVV.

This chain links TRBV4-2 with TRBJ2-5; 9 bases fit TRBD1. The V gene end was trimmed by 3 bases and the J gene end by 4 bases; junction bases not matched to a gene: 3. Germline values: CDR1 LGHNA, CDR2 YNFKEQ. The CDR3 is 14 residues long. CDR3 residues: CASSQGQGLETQYF. In nucleotides, the CDR3 is TGTGCCAGCAGCCAGGGACAGGGCTTAGAGACCCAGTACTTC.

The chain links TRBV9 to TRBJ2-7, with D perhaps TRBD2 (6 bases). Germline CDR1 is SGDLS and CDR2 is YYNGEE. V lost 0 bases to trimming and J lost 2 bases, with 15 bases between them. The CDR3 totals 16 residues. The CDR3 nucleotides are TGTGCCAGCAGCGTAGGGTCCGGGGGACTTGCCTACGAGCAGTACTTC. This sequence encodes CASSVGSGGLAYEQYF.

The rearrangement links TRBV3-1 (or the pseudogene TRBV3-2) to TRBJ2-7; TRBD2 aligns across 10 bases. The CDR3 covers 15 residues. The V gene's germline CDR1 is LGHDT and CDR2 YNNKEL (reference sequence). V shed 1 base, J shed 6 bases, and the junction held 6 bases outside the gene matches. The CDR3 DNA follows: TGTGCCAGCAGCCAAGGGCTAGCGGGAGTATCCGAGCAGTACTTC. It is translated as CASSQGLAGVSEQYF.

This clone was seen only once. The V and J genes are TRBV3-1 (or the pseudogene TRBV3-2) and TRBJ1-1, with TRBD1 matching 7 bases. V lost 4 bases and J lost 7; bases outside the gene matches: 9. Germline V gene data show CDR1 as LGHDT and CDR2 as YNNKEL (reference sequence). The length of the CDR3 is 14 residues. CDR3 DNA sequence: TGTGCCAGCAGCCGCGAAAACGACAGGGTTGAAGCTTTCTTT. Its protein product is CASSRENDRVEAFF.

The J gene is TRBJ1-1, the V gene TRBV7-8, with TRBD1 matching over 9 bases. Germline V CDR1 and CDR2: SGHVS, FQNEAQ. The V gene end was trimmed by 5 bases and the J gene end by 3 bases; junction bases not matched to a gene: 7. This CDR3 is 15 amino acids long. In DNA, the CDR3 is TGTGCCAGCAGCCCCTTACAGGGGGCCTACACTGAAGCTTTCTTT. This encodes CASSPLQGAYTEAFF.

The chain couples TRBV3-1 (or the pseudogene TRBV3-2) to TRBJ1-3; 7 bases match TRBD1. Germline lookup yields CDR1 LGHDT and CDR2 YNNKEL (reference sequence). Germline trimming cut 4 bases from V and 0 bases from J; bases unmatched to any gene: 9. This CDR3 is 17 amino acids long. CDR3 amino acids: CASSLRETGRSGNTIYF. CDR3 in DNA: TGTGCCAGCAGCCTTCGCGAGACAGGGCGCTCTGGAAACACCATATATTTT.

This chain joins TRBV7-9 and TRBJ1-2; TRBD1 is a possible D gene (6 bases). The V and J ends lost 5 bases and 4 bases respectively, with 17 bases between them. This CDR3 is built from 15 residues. Germline V gene sequence: CDR1 SEHNR, CDR2 FQNEAQ (reference sequence). CDR3: CASSRQGTKTYGYTF. CDR3 sequence (DNA): TGTGCCAGCAGCCGCCAGGGGACGAAGACCTATGGCTACACCTTC.

The chain recombines TRBV5-6 with TRBJ1-5; 8 positions match TRBD1. J was trimmed by 7 bases and V by 2 bases; bases with no gene match: 8. CDR1 SGHDT and CDR2 YYEEEE come from the germline V gene. The CDR3 has 15 amino acids. As DNA, the CDR3 is TGTGCCAGCAGCTTTGGACAGGGTCTTGGGCAGCCCCAGCATTTT. Encoded protein: CASSFGQGLGQPQHF.